A single sample gave rise to the 10 T cell receptor beta chains below, sequenced in a study of a mutant IDH1 vaccine in newly diagnosed glioma. Time point: week 11, during vaccination. Each dose of the vaccine consisted of 300 ug of mutant IDH1 20-mer peptide, with topical imiquimod. Profiled with immunoSEQ multiplex PCR; TCRdb holds only in-frame clones, not every one. The data contain about 36,000 clones, roughly 80% of them seen just once; the ten biggest clones take up about 16%. These receptors have no known antigen. The material sequenced was peripheral blood mononuclear cells (PBMCs), taken from a glioma patient whose treatment included an IDH1 peptide vaccine. The receptors derive from a woman aged 30 to 39 with glioma. Some clones in this sample may be carry-over from other donors' samples.

The chain links TRBV5-1 to TRBJ2-7; no reliable D call. Germline CDR1 is SGHRS and CDR2 is YFSETQ. The CDR3 extends over 12 amino acids. Trimming left V 4 bases short and J 2 bases short, with 7 bases between. CDR3 amino acids: CASSERPYEQYF. In nucleotides, the CDR3 is TGCGCCAGCAGCGAGCGCCCCTACGAGCAGTACTTC. The variable domain in full, with the rest retrieved from reference TRBV5-1 and TRBJ2-7, is KAGVTQTPRYLIKTRGQQVTLSCSPISGHRSVSWYQQTPGQGLQFLFEYFSETQRNKGNFPGRFSGRQFSNSRSEMNVSTLELGDSALYLCASSERPYEQYFGPGTRLTVT.

The rearrangement uses TRBV5-6 and TRBJ1-1, with D hard to call. Trimming took 0 bases from V and 1 from J, leaving 7 bases between them. The CDR3 covers 14 residues. In germline, CDR1 is SGHDT, CDR2 YYEEEE. DNA of the CDR3: TGTGCCAGCAGCTTGGTACAGAGGAACACTGAAGCTTTCTTT. This gives the protein CASSLVQRNTEAFF.

This chain joins TRBV27 and TRBJ2-7; TRBD1 aligns across 8 bases. V trimming: 8 bases; J trimming: 1 base; junction bases outside the gene matches: 7. CDR3 length: 14 amino acids. Germline lookup yields CDR1 MNHEY and CDR2 SMNVEV (reference sequence). The CDR3 nucleotides are TGTGCCAGCGCTATAGGGACAGGATCCTACGAGCAGTACTTC. It translates to CASAIGTGSYEQYF.

The rearrangement uses TRBV4-1 and TRBJ1-5, with no clear D. CDR3 length: 16 amino acids. Germline V gene data show CDR1 as MGHRA and CDR2 as YSYEKL. V lost 0 bases to trimming and J lost 1 base, with 10 bases between them. The CDR3 region is CASSQEDERSNQPQHF. The CDR3 DNA reads as TGCGCCAGCAGCCAAGAGGATGAGAGAAGCAATCAGCCCCAGCATTTT.

V is TRBV28 and J is TRBJ2-6; possibly TRBD1 for D (5 bases). V gave up 4 bases and J gave up 0 bases, with 16 bases separating them. CDR1 is MDHEN and CDR2 is SYDVKM in the germline V gene. This CDR3 has 18 amino acids. The CDR3 here is CASSSRWQGNSGANVLTF. DNA for the CDR3: TGTGCCAGCAGTTCGCGGTGGCAGGGTAACTCTGGGGCCAACGTCCTGACTTTC.

The genes are TRBV19 and TRBJ2-5, with a possible D match to TRBD2 (5 bases). The V end lost 7 bases, the J end lost 7 bases, and 16 bases lay between the germline ends. The CDR3 totals 13 residues. The germline V gene encodes CDR1 LNHDA and CDR2 SQIVND (reference sequence). CDR3 protein: CASISGKGGTQYF. The DNA of the CDR3 is TGTGCCAGTATAAGCGGAAAAGGAGGGACCCAGTACTTC.

V and J are TRBV9 and TRBJ1-1; no reliable D call. The CDR3 has 14 residues. V was shortened by 0 bases and J by 2 bases, with 8 bases between the two germline ends. Per the germline V gene, CDR1 is SGDLS and CDR2 is YYNGEE. CDR3 nucleotides: TGTGCCAGCAGCGTAGTATGGGGAAACACTGAAGCTTTCTTT. Protein product: CASSVVWGNTEAFF.

The rearrangement uses TRBV2 and TRBJ2-1, with D hard to call. The CDR3 loop spans 11 amino acids. Trimming pared 7 bases from V and 2 bases from J, leaving 3 bases between. CDR1 SNHLY and CDR2 FYNNEI come from the germline V gene. The CDR3 reads CASKTYNEQFF. The CDR3 DNA follows: TGTGCCAGCAAGACCTACAATGAGCAGTTCTTC.

The chain employs TRBV14 and TRBJ2-1, with 7 nucleotides matching TRBD2. Losses at the gene ends were 4 bases for V and 1 base for J; bases not matched to a gene: 4. The length of the CDR3 is 15 residues. Germline CDR1 and CDR2: SGHDN and FVKESK. The CDR3 DNA is TGTGCCAGCAGCCCTATGGGGGGGTCCTACAATGAGCAGTTCTTC. It specifies CASSPMGGSYNEQFF.

The J gene is TRBJ1-2, the V gene TRBV5-1; 7 bases map to TRBD1. This CDR3 comprises 13 residues. The ends lost 1 base at V and 7 bases at J; junction bases unmatched: 4. Germline CDR1 SGHRS, CDR2 YFSETQ. The CDR3 region has the DNA TGCGCCAGCAGCTTGCGACAGGGAGCTGGCTACACCTTC. It encodes CASSLRQGAGYTF. The entire variable domain, with the rest obtained from reference TRBV5-1 and TRBJ1-2, is as follows: KAGVTQTPRYLIKTRGQQVTLSCSPISGHRSVSWYQQTPGQGLQFLFEYFSETQRNKGNFPGRFSGRQFSNSRSEMNVSTLELGDSALYLCASSLRQGAGYTFGSGTRLTVV.